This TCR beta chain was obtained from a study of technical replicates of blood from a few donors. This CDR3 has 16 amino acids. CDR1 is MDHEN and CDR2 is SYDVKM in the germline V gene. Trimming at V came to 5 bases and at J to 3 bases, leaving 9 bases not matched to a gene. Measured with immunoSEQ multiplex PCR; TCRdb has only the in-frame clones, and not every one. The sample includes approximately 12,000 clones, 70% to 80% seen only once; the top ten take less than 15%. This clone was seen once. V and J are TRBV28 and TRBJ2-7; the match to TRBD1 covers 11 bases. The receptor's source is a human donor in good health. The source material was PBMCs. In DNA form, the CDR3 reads TGTGCCAGCAGTCCTACCGCGGGACAGGGGGGCTACGAGCAGTACTTC. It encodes CASSPTAGQGGYEQYF.